This T cell receptor beta chain was identified in a study of blood T cells in healthy people across ages. Study at large: Every two T cells gave about one barcoded beta molecule via template switching. Study-level findings and limits: PBMCs left unsorted prevented a conclusive naive versus antigen-experienced comparison.

The second PCR ran roughly 6 to 12 cycles with a sample-barcoded 5' primer and J-beta primers. From the 5' RACE reads, TCRdb called clonotypes with MiXCR, one entry per CDR3 protein. The table has about 1.1 million distinct CDR3 sequences, around two fifths seen once. The germline V gene has CDR1 MNHNY and CDR2 SVGAGI (reference sequence). V lost 0 bases and J 7 bases, leaving 6 bases between the germline ends. The CDR3 extends over 12 amino acids. About this clonotype itself: Its target is unknown.

The TCR sequence derives from a man aged 18 to 35 in good health. The chain has TRBV6-6 and TRBJ1-1, with D unclear. Sequenced sample: blood. Here the CDR3 reads CASSYSGSEAFF. CDR3 bases: TGTGCCAGCAGTTACTCTGGGAGTGAAGCTTTCTTT.